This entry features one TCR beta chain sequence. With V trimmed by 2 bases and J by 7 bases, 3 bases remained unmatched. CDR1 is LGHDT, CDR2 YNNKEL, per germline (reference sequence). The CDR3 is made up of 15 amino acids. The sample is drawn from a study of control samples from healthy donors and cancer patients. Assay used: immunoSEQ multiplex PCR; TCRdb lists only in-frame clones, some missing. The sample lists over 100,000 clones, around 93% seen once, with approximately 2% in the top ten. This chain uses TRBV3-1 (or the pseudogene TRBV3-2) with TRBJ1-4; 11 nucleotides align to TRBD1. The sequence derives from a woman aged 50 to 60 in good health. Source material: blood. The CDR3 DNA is TGTGCCAGCAGCCAAAGGACAGGGGGCGTTGAAAAACTGTTTTTT. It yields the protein CASSQRTGGVEKLFF.